This TCR beta chain was sequenced for a study of a mutant IDH1 vaccine in newly diagnosed glioma. Study-level information: Either 4-6 weeks after radiotherapy alone or alongside temozolomide, vaccination was begun. Patients under treatment included approximately 60% males and about 38% females and had a mean age of approximately 40 years. Patients got radiotherapy, temozolomide, or both beforehand, and most got both. General study points: Vaccine-induced immune responses occurred in under 95% of patients.

The germline V gene has CDR1 SNHLY and CDR2 FYNNEI. Trimming took 3 bases from V and 8 from J, leaving 10 bases between them. The CDR3 is 12 residues long. The time point: week 47, end of study. Vaccination comprised doses that each held 300 ug of mutant IDH1 20-mer peptide, plus topical imiquimod. This clone was picked up a small number of times. The target antigen is unknown. The repertoire was sequenced with immunoSEQ multiplex PCR; TCRdb's copy has only in-frame clones and lacks some. Of 45,000 to 65,000 clones listed, around three fifths are singletons. Sequencing used peripheral blood mononuclear cells (PBMCs), obtained from a glioma patient whose treatment included an IDH1 peptide vaccine. The TCR originated in a man between 40 and 49 years old with glioma. Some clones in this sample may be carry-over from other donors' samples. J is TRBJ1-1 and V is TRBV2, with D unclear. In DNA, the CDR3 is TGTGCCAGCAGTGATCTGAGTTCCGAAGCTTTCTTT. This codes for CASSDLSSEAFF.